Below are 23 T cell receptor beta chains sequenced from a single sample in a study of T cell responses to AZD1222 COVID-19 vaccine (dated by TCRdb to the early 2020s). The receptor library was made with the immunoSEQ multiplex PCR assay. TCRdb re-hosts the immuneACCESS table, in-frame sequences only. Its copies lack some clones; in the studies checked, an unresolved V gene accounts for under half of them, and the cause for the rest is not known. This sample comprises roughly 42,000 clones, roughly 80% of them detected only once. The ten largest clones take up less than 5% of the sample. The time point tag for this specimen amounts to: baseline before first vaccination. This material consisted of peripheral blood, taken on day 0 of AZD1222 vaccination. The receptors were gathered from an adult in good health.

This clone is medium-sized within its sample. This chain joins TRBV7-9 and TRBJ1-2; D remains ambiguous. V lost 1 base to trimming and J lost 6 bases, with 6 bases between them. This CDR3 comprises 12 residues. Per germline, CDR1 SEHNR and CDR2 FQNEAQ (reference sequence). Here the CDR3 reads CASSLGVDGYTF. The CDR3 DNA is TGTGCCAGCAGCTTAGGCGTCGATGGCTACACCTTC. Complete variable domain (other parts from reference TRBV7-9 and TRBJ1-2): DTGVSQNPRHKITKRGQNVTFRCDPISEHNRLYWYRQTLGQGPEFLTYFQNEAQLEKSRLLSDRFSAERPKGSFSTLEIQRTEQGDSAMYLCASSLGVDGYTFGSGTRLTVV.

The V and J genes are TRBV7-9 and TRBJ2-3; D remains ambiguous. Germline V CDR1 and CDR2: SEHNR, FQNEAQ (reference sequence). CDR3 size: 13 residues. V gave up 5 bases and J gave up 0 bases, with 6 bases separating them. CDR3 nucleotides: TGTGCCAGCAGCCCTTCTAGCACAGATACGCAGTATTTT. Translated, it gives CASSPSSTDTQYF.

V gene TRBV29-1 combines with J gene TRBJ2-1; D gene uncertain. The length of the CDR3 is 14 residues. CDR1 is SQVTM, CDR2 ANQGSEA, per germline. V was cut by 5 bases and J by 4 bases, with 15 bases left in between. The CDR3 DNA follows: TGCAGCGTTAATTCGGGCCTTGGGTACAATGAGCAGTTCTTC. Translation: CSVNSGLGYNEQFF.

J is TRBJ1-2 and V is TRBV6-6; TRBD1 agrees at 9 bases. Germline values: CDR1 MNHNY, CDR2 SVGAGI (reference sequence). Trimming removed 2 bases from V and 2 bases from J; junction bases left unmatched: 3. The CDR3 is 15 amino acids. The CDR3 nucleotides read TGTGCCAGCAGTTACGGTGGGACAGGGAACTATGGCTACACCTTC. Encoded protein: CASSYGGTGNYGYTF.

The chain couples TRBV19 to TRBJ2-1; D tentatively reads TRBD1 or TRBD2 (5 bases each). The length of the CDR3 is 14 residues. Trimming left V 6 bases short and J 15 bases short, with 24 bases between. Germline V gene data show CDR1 as LNHDA and CDR2 as SQIVND (reference sequence). For the CDR3, the DNA is TGTGCCAGTAGCCCTCAGGGCAGGGATGGGAGAATGTTCTTC. Translated, it gives CASSPQGRDGRMFF.

The chain employs TRBV6-5 and TRBJ2-7; tentatively, D is TRBD1 (6 bases). The CDR3 contains 14 residues. The V end was cut by 0 bases, the J end by 4 bases, with 10 bases between. CDR1 is MNHEY and CDR2 is SVGAGI in the germline V gene. The chain's CDR3 is CASSYSTGLYEQYF. CDR3 DNA: TGTGCCAGCAGTTACTCTACAGGGTTGTACGAGCAGTACTTC.

CDR3 sequence reads: CASSFEEGNTQYF. For the CDR3, the DNA is TGTGCCAGCAGCTTTGAGGAGGGAAATACGCAGTATTTT. This chain uses TRBV11-1 with TRBJ2-3; tentatively, D is TRBD2 (6 bases). The V and J ends lost 3 bases and 7 bases respectively, with 11 bases between them. The CDR3 extends over 13 amino acids. The germline gives CDR1 SGHAT, CDR2 FQDESV (reference sequence).

This chain links TRBV24-1 with TRBJ1-3; 9 positions agree with TRBD1. Germline V gives CDR1 KGHDR, CDR2 SFDVKD. This CDR3 is 18 amino acids long. V shed 5 bases, J shed 8 bases, and the junction held 18 bases outside the gene matches. The CDR3 loop is CATSVFPGQGGFRDTIYF. CDR3 sequence (DNA): TGTGCCACCAGTGTATTCCCGGGACAGGGAGGTTTTCGGGACACCATATATTTT.

The CDR3 is CASRPQGPMNTEAFF. CDR3 sequence (DNA): TGTGCCAGTAGGCCACAGGGGCCAATGAACACTGAAGCTTTCTTT. The V call is TRBV19, the J call TRBJ1-1, with 7 bases that match TRBD1. The CDR3 loop spans 15 amino acids. Germline V gene lookup returns CDR1 LNHDA and CDR2 SQIVND (reference sequence). Trimming at V came to 6 bases and at J to 0 bases, leaving 7 bases not matched to a gene.

V and J are TRBV7-9 and TRBJ1-1; 7 bases map to TRBD1. The junction had 1 base not matched to a gene; V was cut back by 3 bases and J by 0 bases. The CDR3 runs to 14 residues. Germline loops: CDR1 SEHNR, CDR2 FQNEAQ (reference sequence). CDR3 protein: CASSLGTVNTEAFF. The CDR3 DNA is TGTGCCAGCAGCTTGGGGACAGTGAACACTGAAGCTTTCTTT. The full variable domain, rest sourced from reference TRBV7-9 and TRBJ1-1, is DTGVSQNPRHKITKRGQNVTFRCDPISEHNRLYWYRQTLGQGPEFLTYFQNEAQLEKSRLLSDRFSAERPKGSFSTLEIQRTEQGDSAMYLCASSLGTVNTEAFFGQGTRLTVV.

V gene TRBV4-1 combines with J gene TRBJ2-5; D not certain. The CDR3 extends over 15 amino acids. V shed 0 bases and J shed 7 bases, with 15 bases lying between them. Germline CDR1 reads MGHRA; CDR2 reads YSYEKL. The CDR3 here is CASSQDLNFRGTQYF. CDR3 bases: TGCGCCAGCAGCCAAGATCTCAACTTCAGAGGGACCCAGTACTTC.

V and J are TRBV18 and TRBJ2-5, with D tentatively TRBD2 (6 bases). Trimming shortened V by 3 bases and J by 4 bases, and 6 bases separated the two germline ends. The germline CDR1 and CDR2 sequences are KGHSH and LQKENI. The CDR3 runs to 12 residues. CDR3 coding DNA: TGTGCCAGCTCACCTAGCGGAGAGACCCAGTACTTC. As protein: CASSPSGETQYF.

The chain couples TRBV7-9 to TRBJ2-1; tentatively, D is TRBD2 (6 bases). Germline V gives CDR1 SEHNR, CDR2 FQNEAQ (reference sequence). This CDR3 comprises 17 residues. Trimming removed 5 bases at V and 6 bases at J, with 23 bases between. This CDR3 reads CASSPGWLRDGANEQFF. The DNA of the CDR3 is TGTGCCAGCAGCCCCGGCTGGTTGCGGGACGGCGCCAATGAGCAGTTCTTC. The variable domain in full, with the rest retrieved from reference TRBV7-9 and TRBJ2-1, is DTGVSQNPRHKITKRGQNVTFRCDPISEHNRLYWYRQTLGQGPEFLTYFQNEAQLEKSRLLSDRFSAERPKGSFSTLEIQRTEQGDSAMYLCASSPGWLRDGANEQFFGPGTRLTVL.

The rearrangement links TRBV7-2 to TRBJ1-6, with 8 nucleotides matching TRBD1. Germline CDR1 SGHTA, CDR2 FQGNSA. Trimming at V came to 5 bases and at J to 7 bases, leaving 4 bases not matched to a gene. This CDR3 contains 14 residues. CDR3 DNA: TGTGCCAGCAGCGGGCGGGACAGGAATTCACCCCTCCACTTT. As protein: CASSGRDRNSPLHF.

The chain links TRBV27 to TRBJ1-2, with TRBD1 matching 7 bases. This CDR3 comprises 12 residues. J was trimmed by 5 bases and V by 6 bases; bases with no gene match: 3. Germline CDR1 is MNHEY and CDR2 is SMNVEV (reference sequence). The CDR3 region has the DNA TGTGCCAGCAGAACAGGGGTGTATGGCTACACCTTC. This encodes CASRTGVYGYTF.

There are a few counts of this clone. The V call is TRBV7-6, the J call TRBJ2-7; D unclear. The CDR3 has 17 residues. Germline V gene data show CDR1 as SGHVS and CDR2 as FNYEAQ. With 3 bases removed from V and 0 bases from J, the gap between germline ends came to 18 bases. CDR3 residues: CASSFDPLRGFSYEQYF. CDR3 nucleotide sequence: TGTGCCAGCAGCTTTGACCCCCTCCGTGGGTTCTCCTACGAGCAGTACTTC.

The CDR3 nucleotides read TGTGCCAGCCCTACAGGGGGCCGCGAGCAGTTCTTC. It specifies CASPTGGREQFF. The chain has TRBV21-1 and TRBJ2-1; TRBD1 was called by the table and not checked on the DNA. TRBV21-1 is reported as a pseudogene. This CDR3 region has 12 residues.

The chain links TRBV24-1 to TRBJ1-2; TRBD1 might be the D (6 bases). The V gene's germline CDR1 is KGHDR and CDR2 SFDVKD. Trimming cost V 4 bases and J 2 bases, with 10 bases left between them. The CDR3 extends over 14 amino acids. The CDR3, as DNA: TGTGCCACCAGTGACCCCGGGACAAACTATGGCTACACCTTC. Protein product: CATSDPGTNYGYTF.

This clone was seen a few times. Other DNA sequences in this sample translate to the same CDR3. V and J are TRBV2 and TRBJ1-5, with D perhaps TRBD1 (5 bases). CDR3 length equals 13 residues. Trimming stripped 3 bases from V and 6 bases from J, with 9 bases between. Germline-derived CDR1 and CDR2 are SNHLY and FYNNEI. For the CDR3, the DNA is TGTGCCAGCAGTGAGGGGGGGGGTCAGCCCCAGCATTTT. Translated: CASSEGGGQPQHF.

This clone was seen a few times. J is TRBJ2-3 and V is TRBV7-8; D might be TRBD2 (6 bases). The V gene's germline CDR1 is SGHVS and CDR2 FQNEAQ. The CDR3 length is 15 residues. Trimming took 7 bases from V and 3 from J, leaving 17 bases between them. The CDR3: CASTARRGRTDTQYF. CDR3 DNA sequence: TGTGCCAGCACCGCGCGGCGGGGCCGTACAGATACGCAGTATTTT.

This chain links TRBV6-5 with TRBJ1-6, with TRBD1 matching over 7 bases. This CDR3 is 15 amino acids long. Germline values: CDR1 MNHEY, CDR2 SVGAGI. The V and J ends lost 4 bases and 9 bases, in that order; junction bases with no gene match: 9. CDR3 in amino acids: CASSFLDRESSPLHF. In DNA, the CDR3 is TGTGCCAGCAGTTTCCTTGACAGGGAGAGTTCACCCCTCCACTTT.

The genes are TRBV19 and TRBJ2-5; D is unresolved. The V end lost 6 bases, the J end lost 3 bases, and 17 bases lay between the germline ends. This CDR3 contains 15 residues. Looked up from germline, CDR1 is LNHDA and CDR2 is SQIVND (reference sequence). In DNA, the CDR3 is TGTGCCAGTAGGGCCTGGGCACCAAGTGAAGAGACCCAGTACTTC. Encoded protein: CASRAWAPSEETQYF. The full variable domain, in which reference TRBV19 and TRBJ2-5 provide the parts outside the CDR3, is DGGITQSPKYLFRKEGQNVTLSCEQNLNHDAMYWYRQDPGQGLRLIYYSQIVNDFQKGDIAEGYSVSREKKESFPLTVTSAQKNPTAFYLCASRAWAPSEETQYFGPGTRLLVL.

This chain connects TRBV7-2 to TRBJ1-1, with D uncertain. The CDR3 totals 13 residues. Trimming took off 1 base at V and 5 bases at J, with 8 bases between the two ends. Germline lookup yields CDR1 SGHTA and CDR2 FQGNSA. CDR3 in amino acids: CASSLVPETEAFF. As DNA, the CDR3 is TGTGCCAGCAGCTTAGTGCCAGAAACTGAAGCTTTCTTT.